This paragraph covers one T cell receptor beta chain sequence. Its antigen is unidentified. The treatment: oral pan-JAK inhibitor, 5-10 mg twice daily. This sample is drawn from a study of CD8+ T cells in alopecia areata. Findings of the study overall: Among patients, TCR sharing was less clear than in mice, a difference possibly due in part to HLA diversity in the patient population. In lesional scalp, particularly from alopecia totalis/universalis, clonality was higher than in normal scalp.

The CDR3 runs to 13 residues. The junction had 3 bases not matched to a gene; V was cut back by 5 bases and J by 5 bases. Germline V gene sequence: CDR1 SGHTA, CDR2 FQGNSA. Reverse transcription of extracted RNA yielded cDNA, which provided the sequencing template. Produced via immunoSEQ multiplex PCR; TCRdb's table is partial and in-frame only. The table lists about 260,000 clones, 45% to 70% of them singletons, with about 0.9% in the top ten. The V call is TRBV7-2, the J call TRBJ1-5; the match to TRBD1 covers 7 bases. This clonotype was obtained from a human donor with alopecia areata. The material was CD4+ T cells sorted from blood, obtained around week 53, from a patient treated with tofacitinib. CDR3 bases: TGTGCCAGCAGCCCCGACAGGGATCAGCCCCAGCATTTT. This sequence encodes CASSPDRDQPQHF.